Below are 27 T cell receptor beta chains sequenced from a single sample in a study of a mutant IDH1 vaccine in newly diagnosed glioma. The assay was immunoSEQ multiplex PCR, and TCRdb's table has in-frame clones only and misses some. The top ten hold over 2.5% of the sample, which has 50,000 to 75,000 clones, 91% seen once. Time point described: baseline, week 1 (first vaccination visit). Sample treatment: pre-vaccination baseline after standard-of-care therapy. The sequencing here drew on PBMCs, taken from a glioma patient treated with radiotherapy, temozolomide or both. These receptors originate from a man aged 50 to 60 with glioma.

This rearrangement joins TRBV15 to TRBJ2-1; 10 bases line up with TRBD1. CDR1 and CDR2 from the germline V gene are LNHNV and YYDKDF (reference sequence). Trimming took 4 bases from V and 2 from J; bases not matched to a gene: 14. The CDR3 covers 19 residues. In nucleotides, the CDR3 is TGTGCCACCAGCACGACCTATAGCCGGGGGACAGGGGCCTACAATGAGCAGTTCTTC. It codes for CATSTTYSRGTGAYNEQFF.

V is TRBV25-1 and J is TRBJ2-7; no clear D. Trimming removed 5 bases from V and 2 bases from J, with 10 bases in between. In germline, CDR1 is MGHDK, CDR2 SYGVNS. This CDR3 is 13 amino acids long. The CDR3 region has the DNA TGTGCCAGCAGTTCGACACAGACCTACGAGCAGTACTTC. It yields the protein CASSSTQTYEQYF.

The V call is TRBV6-5, the J call TRBJ2-2; D may be TRBD1 (6 bases). The CDR3 runs to 15 residues. V lost 7 bases to trimming and J lost 3 bases, with 15 bases between them. The germline V gene encodes CDR1 MNHEY and CDR2 SVGAGI. Here the CDR3 reads CASTHQGHDTGELFF. Here the CDR3 DNA reads TGTGCCAGCACCCACCAGGGACACGACACCGGGGAGCTGTTTTTT.

This clone is a singleton in its sample. The chain recombines TRBV6-5 with TRBJ1-1; D may be TRBD1 (6 bases). Germline lookup yields CDR1 MNHEY and CDR2 SVGAGI. The CDR3 has 14 residues. V was cut by 6 bases and J by 0 bases, with 11 bases left in between. The CDR3 sequence: CASREGGLNTEAFF. The CDR3 region has the DNA TGTGCCAGCAGAGAGGGGGGGCTGAACACTGAAGCTTTCTTT.

The chain joins TRBV18 to TRBJ2-2; D remains unclear. V gave up 6 bases and J gave up 4 bases, with 3 bases separating them. Germline V gives CDR1 KGHSH, CDR2 LQKENI. This CDR3 comprises 11 residues. CDR3 in amino acids: CASSATGELFF. CDR3 bases: TGTGCCAGCTCCGCCACCGGGGAGCTGTTTTTT.

The V call is TRBV18, the J call TRBJ1-1; perhaps TRBD1 as D (5 bases). Germline-derived CDR1 and CDR2 are KGHSH and LQKENI. The germline V and J ends were trimmed by 3 bases and 0 bases, with 8 bases remaining between them. The CDR3 spans 14 residues. This chain's CDR3 is CASSPTGMNTEAFF. CDR3 sequence (DNA): TGTGCCAGCTCACCTACAGGAATGAACACTGAAGCTTTCTTT.

V usage is TRBV27 and J usage is TRBJ2-2; D not resolved. The CDR3 is 12 residues long. Germline V gives CDR1 MNHEY, CDR2 SMNVEV (reference sequence). The V end was cut by 2 bases, the J end by 6 bases, with 4 bases between. The CDR3 sequence is CASSLPSGELFF. CDR3 sequence (DNA): TGTGCCAGCAGTTTACCCTCCGGGGAGCTGTTTTTT.

V and J are TRBV30 and TRBJ2-7, with D possibly being TRBD1 (5 bases). CDR3 length equals 15 residues. The germline CDR1 and CDR2 sequences are GTSNPN and SVGIG (reference sequence). With 4 bases removed from V and 2 bases from J, the gap between germline ends came to 18 bases. For the CDR3, the DNA is TGTGCCTGGAAGGATGGGGCAGGGTTGACCTACGAGCAGTACTTC. As protein: CAWKDGAGLTYEQYF.

The J gene is TRBJ1-3, the V gene TRBV9, with a weak D call TRBD1 (5 bases). The germline V gene has CDR1 SGDLS and CDR2 YYNGEE. V dropped 0 bases and J dropped 1 base, with 11 bases sitting between them. CDR3 length equals 16 residues. The CDR3 loop is CASSVVGSGSGNTIYF. The CDR3 region has the DNA TGTGCCAGCAGCGTAGTCGGGTCAGGGTCTGGAAACACCATATATTTT.

V is TRBV10-3 and J is TRBJ2-7; the match to TRBD1 covers 9 bases. The CDR3 is 17 residues long. Trimming removed 0 bases from V and 4 bases from J; junction bases left unmatched: 10. Per the germline V gene, CDR1 is ENHRY and CDR2 is SYGVKD. Here the CDR3 DNA reads TGTGCCATCAGTGAGTCGAGTCTTACAGGGGGCCCGTACGAGCAGTACTTC. This gives the protein CAISESSLTGGPYEQYF.

The rearrangement links TRBV27 to TRBJ2-3; D remains unclear. Trimming left V 5 bases short and J 7 bases short, with 13 bases between. Germline V gene lookup returns CDR1 MNHEY and CDR2 SMNVEV (reference sequence). This CDR3 is built from 13 residues. In nucleotides, the CDR3 is TGTGCCAGCAGTCCTGATTCACGATATACGCAGTATTTT. Translating gives CASSPDSRYTQYF.

The chain links TRBV9 to TRBJ1-3, with TRBD1 matching 8 bases. There are 17 residues in the CDR3. The V gene's germline CDR1 is SGDLS and CDR2 YYNGEE. V lost 4 bases, J lost 3 bases, and 12 bases stayed unmatched. DNA of the CDR3: TGTGCCAGCAGCTTTGGACCCCAACAGGGGGTTGGAAACACCATATATTTT. As protein: CASSFGPQQGVGNTIYF.

The V gene is TRBV20-1, the J gene TRBJ2-1; D gene uncertain. Trimming left V 3 bases short and J 8 bases short, with 8 bases between. Germline V CDR1 and CDR2: DFQATT, SNEGSKA (reference sequence). The CDR3 runs to 11 residues. In nucleotides, the CDR3 is TGCAGTGCTAGTAATTCATATGAGCAGTTCTTC. Its translation is CSASNSYEQFF.

This rearrangement joins TRBV6-1 to TRBJ2-7; TRBD2 matches at 9 bases. Germline loops: CDR1 MNHNS, CDR2 SASEGT. The CDR3 sequence is 15 residues long. Losses at the gene ends were 6 bases for V and 0 bases for J; bases not matched to a gene: 6. Written as DNA, the CDR3 is TGTGCCAGCAGGGTTACTAGCGGGTCCTCCTACGAGCAGTACTTC. The encoded protein is CASRVTSGSSYEQYF.

The chain has TRBV9 and TRBJ1-1; no firm D call. Germline-derived CDR1 and CDR2 are SGDLS and YYNGEE. Trimming took 2 bases from V and 1 from J, leaving 9 bases between them. The CDR3 has 14 amino acids. Here the CDR3 reads CASSVGQTNTEAFF. Here the CDR3 DNA reads TGTGCCAGCAGCGTTGGGCAGACGAACACTGAAGCTTTCTTT.

The chain couples TRBV28 to TRBJ1-1, with a tentative D call TRBD1 (6 bases). Germline CDR1 reads MDHEN; CDR2 reads SYDVKM. The CDR3 is 16 residues long. V lost 7 bases and J lost 1, with 19 bases in between. CDR3 sequence reads: CASTFRGGPRNTEAFF. In nucleotides, the CDR3 is TGTGCCAGCACTTTTCGGGGGGGGCCTAGGAACACTGAAGCTTTCTTT.

The rearrangement uses TRBV27 and TRBJ2-1, with D maybe TRBD1 (5 bases). The CDR3 has 15 residues. Trimming removed 6 bases at V and 5 bases at J, with 17 bases between. Germline CDR1 MNHEY, CDR2 SMNVEV (reference sequence). This CDR3 reads CASRTFLGADNEQFF. In DNA form, the CDR3 reads TGTGCCAGCAGAACCTTCTTAGGGGCCGACAATGAGCAGTTCTTC.

The chain links TRBV25-1 to TRBJ1-5; the D is unclear. The CDR3 loop spans 12 amino acids. V shed 4 bases and J shed 4 bases, with 5 bases lying between them. Germline V gene sequence: CDR1 MGHDK, CDR2 SYGVNS. The CDR3 loop is CASSAPNQPQHF. Written as DNA, the CDR3 is TGTGCCAGCAGTGCCCCAAATCAGCCCCAGCATTTT.

The rearrangement links TRBV2 to TRBJ1-2, with D maybe TRBD1 (6 bases). Germline CDR1 SNHLY, CDR2 FYNNEI. The CDR3 has 15 residues. The ends were cut back, 0 bases at V and 4 bases at J, with 12 bases in the middle. The CDR3 is CASSEAGGHGYGYTF. As DNA, the CDR3 is TGTGCCAGCAGTGAAGCGGGGGGCCACGGCTATGGCTACACCTTC.

The CDR3 nucleotides read TGTGCCAGCGGACAGAATAGCAATCAGCCCCAGCATTTT. It translates to CASGQNSNQPQHF. V and J are TRBV18 and TRBJ1-5, with TRBD1 as a possible D gene (6 bases). CDR3 length: 13 residues. CDR1 and CDR2 from the germline V gene are KGHSH and LQKENI. The V end was cut by 8 bases, the J end by 0 bases, with 8 bases between.

This chain connects TRBV7-9 to TRBJ2-3, with D perhaps TRBD2 (6 bases). V was shortened by 3 bases and J by 5 bases, with 18 bases between the two germline ends. The germline V gene encodes CDR1 SEHNR and CDR2 FQNEAQ (reference sequence). There are 16 residues in the CDR3. In DNA form, the CDR3 reads TGTGCCAGCAGCTTGTTCGTAGCGGTATCGGGAGATACGCAGTATTTT. Protein sequence: CASSLFVAVSGDTQYF.

The chain couples TRBV19 to TRBJ1-5; TRBD1 is a possible D gene (6 bases). The CDR3 is 13 amino acids. CDR1 is LNHDA and CDR2 is SQIVND in the germline V gene (reference sequence). V was clipped by 4 bases and J by 4 bases, with 8 bases between them. The CDR3 sequence: CASSTDRNQPQHF. CDR3 sequence (DNA): TGTGCCAGTAGTACGGACAGAAATCAGCCCCAGCATTTT.

V gene TRBV4-1 combines with J gene TRBJ1-5, with D perhaps matching TRBD1 (5 bases). Germline assignment: CDR1 MGHRA and CDR2 YSYEKL. The length of the CDR3 is 15 residues. V lost 0 bases and J 5 bases, leaving 11 bases between the germline ends. CDR3 nucleotides: TGCGCCAGCAGCCAAGATTCAGGGTCGCATCAGCCCCAGCATTTT. Amino acids: CASSQDSGSHQPQHF.

The chain uses TRBV9 and TRBJ2-1; 13 nucleotides agree with TRBD2. Germline-derived CDR1 and CDR2 are SGDLS and YYNGEE. Unmatched junction bases numbered 7, after V lost 4 bases and J lost 0 bases. This CDR3 has 18 amino acids. CDR3 bases: TGTGCCAGCAGCTCAGGGACTAGCGGGGCTAGCTCCTACAATGAGCAGTTCTTC. The encoded protein is CASSSGTSGASSYNEQFF.

This rearrangement joins TRBV4-1 to TRBJ2-3, with D possibly being TRBD1 or TRBD2 (5 bases each). Germline V gene data show CDR1 as MGHRA and CDR2 as YSYEKL. The CDR3 length is 15 residues. Between the trimmed V and J ends, which lost 0 bases and 2 bases, there was a span of 9 bases. This CDR3 is CASSQDLGTTDTQYF. The CDR3 region has the DNA TGCGCCAGCAGCCAAGATTTAGGGACCACAGATACGCAGTATTTT.

The rearrangement links TRBV6-4 to TRBJ2-3; a weak D match, TRBD2 (6 bases). This CDR3 has 16 residues. The germline V and J ends were trimmed by 2 bases and 2 bases, with 14 bases remaining between them. Germline assignment: CDR1 MRHNA and CDR2 SNTAGT. The CDR3 sequence is CASSDGGSSDTDTQYF. The CDR3 coding sequence is TGTGCCAGCAGTGACGGAGGGTCTAGCGACACAGATACGCAGTATTTT.

This clone was counted once. The rearrangement joins TRBV5-1 to TRBJ1-1, with D perhaps TRBD1 (6 bases). The germline CDR1 and CDR2 sequences are SGHRS and YFSETQ. The length of the CDR3 is 17 residues. Trimming removed 4 bases from V and 0 bases from J, with 19 bases in between. CDR3 sequence: CASSLEPQGWMNTEAFF. The CDR3 DNA follows: TGCGCCAGCAGCCTAGAACCACAGGGCTGGATGAACACTGAAGCTTTCTTT.